These 23 T cell receptor beta chains originate from one sample sequenced in a study of T-cell memory formation after mild COVID-19. TCRdb re-called the 5' RACE reads through MiXCR, storing one row per CDR3 protein. This repertoire shows roughly 600,000 distinct CDR3 sequences, under 20% found once; its top ten account for around 13%. The sample consisted of PBMCs or a T cell subset sorted from them (not recorded which). The receptors were sampled from an adult woman who had mild COVID-19 (a few samples of this study predate the infection). Cell type and time point are not known.

This clonotype was observed a few times. The gene calls are TRBV5-1 and TRBJ2-1; D is unresolved. Germline V gene data show CDR1 as SGHRS and CDR2 as YFSETQ. The CDR3 consists of 15 residues. V lost 1 base, J lost 8 bases, and 16 bases lay in between. CDR3 loop: CASSLLEAARHEQFF. CDR3 in DNA: TGCGCCAGCAGCTTGCTCGAGGCGGCGAGACATGAGCAGTTCTTC.

V and J are TRBV7-2 and TRBJ2-1, with D maybe TRBD2 (5 bases). CDR1 and CDR2 from the germline V gene are SGHTA and FQGNSA. V was trimmed by 5 bases and J by 7 bases, leaving 15 bases between them. This CDR3 spans 14 amino acids. CDR3 sequence reads: CASSIVQRRNEQFF. CDR3 nucleotide sequence: TGTGCCAGCAGCATCGTACAAAGGAGGAATGAGCAGTTCTTC.

Note on this clonotype: One end of the junction is discordant with germline, which a read error may explain. The gene calls are TRBV7-3 and TRBJ1-1, with a possible D match to TRBD1 (6 bases). The CDR3 length is 17 residues. Germline lookup yields CDR1 SGHTA and CDR2 FQGTGA. The CDR3, as DNA: TGTGCCAGCAGCCTAACAGGGACCCGAGGGATGAACACTGAAGCTTTCTTT. It yields the protein CASSLTGTRGMNTEAFF.

This chain connects TRBV11-2 to TRBJ2-2, with 8 nucleotides matching TRBD2. This CDR3 spans 17 amino acids. Germline CDR1 is SGHAT and CDR2 is FQNNGV. The trim removed 4 bases at V and 1 base at J, leaving 8 bases unmatched. For the CDR3, the DNA is TGTGCCAGCAGCTACACCCGGCGGGGGGTGAACACCGGGGAGCTGTTTTTT. This gives the protein CASSYTRRGVNTGELFF.

Only a few counts were recorded for this clonotype. The chain uses TRBV7-9 and TRBJ2-3; possibly TRBD2 for D (6 bases). Germline V gene data show CDR1 as SEHNR and CDR2 as FQNEAQ (reference sequence). Trimming pared 10 bases from V and 0 bases from J, leaving 14 bases between. The CDR3 contains 14 residues. CDR3 bases: TGTGCCATTACCCGAGGGACTAGCACAGATACGCAGTATTTT. Translation gives CAITRGTSTDTQYF.

V and J are TRBV4-1 and TRBJ2-7, with TRBD1 identical over 10 bases. Losses at the gene ends were 3 bases for V and 5 bases for J; bases not matched to a gene: 7. This CDR3 has 15 residues. CDR1 is MGHRA and CDR2 is YSYEKL in the germline V gene. CDR3 sequence (DNA): TGCGCCAGCAGCCAGCCGGGACAGGGGTATAACGAGCAGTACTTC. It encodes CASSQPGQGYNEQYF.

This clonotype was seen a few times. This sequence joins TRBV7-2 and TRBJ2-1; possibly TRBD2 for D (7 bases). From germline, CDR1 is SGHTA and CDR2 FQGNSA. The V gene lost 2 bases and the J gene lost 2 bases, with 13 bases spanning the gap. The CDR3 runs 16 residues. The CDR3 DNA is TGTGCCAGCAGCTTATCGCGGGGGCGAACCTACAATGAGCAGTTCTTC. It specifies CASSLSRGRTYNEQFF.

J is TRBJ1-1 and V is TRBV2, with D uncertain. V was cut by 1 base and J by 1 base, with 10 bases left in between. Looked up from germline, CDR1 is SNHLY and CDR2 is FYNNEI. This CDR3 comprises 15 residues. CDR3 nucleotides: TGTGCCAGCAGTGAAGGGAACCGGGGGAACACTGAAGCTTTCTTT. This translates into CASSEGNRGNTEAFF.

This clonotype was detected ten times or more. The chain carries TRBV12-3 or TRBV12-4 and TRBJ2-1; TRBD2 aligns across 12 bases. V dropped 3 bases and J dropped 6; count of bases not matched to a gene: 3. The CDR3 runs 15 residues. CDR3 in DNA: TGTGCCAGCAGTTTCGGACTAGCGGGGCTCAATGAGCAGTTCTTC. Translating gives CASSFGLAGLNEQFF.

In DNA, the CDR3 is TGCAGCGTTGAAGTGTTAGGGGCGGGCGGCTACGAGCAGTACTTC. It specifies CSVEVLGAGGYEQYF. The chain is built from TRBV29-1 and TRBJ2-7; tentatively, D is TRBD1 or TRBD2 (5 bases each). Germline lookup yields CDR1 SQVTM and CDR2 ANQGSEA. Trimming removed 1 base at V and 3 bases at J, with 16 bases between. The CDR3 has 15 amino acids.

This clonotype was found many times. This rearrangement joins TRBV29-1 to TRBJ2-7, with 12 bases fitting TRBD1. The germline gives CDR1 SQVTM, CDR2 ANQGSEA. J lost 2 bases, V lost 7 bases, and 6 bases had no gene match. CDR3 length: 14 residues. The CDR3 DNA reads as TGCAGCGCCGGGGACAGGGGGCTTGCCTACGAGCAGTACTTC. Encoded protein: CSAGDRGLAYEQYF.

This clonotype appeared many times. This chain links TRBV6-5 with TRBJ1-1; D is possibly TRBD1 (6 bases). Germline V gene lookup returns CDR1 MNHEY and CDR2 SVGAGI. The CDR3 runs 14 residues. Trimming took 6 bases from V and 7 from J, leaving 18 bases between them. The CDR3 region is CASRSGRGAIEAFF. The CDR3 DNA follows: TGTGCCAGCAGATCAGGGAGGGGGGCAATTGAAGCTTTCTTT.

This clonotype was seen a handful of times. The chain has TRBV27 and TRBJ2-3; 9 nucleotides agree with TRBD2. The germline CDR1 and CDR2 sequences are MNHEY and SMNVEV (reference sequence). This CDR3 comprises 17 residues. V lost 6 bases to trimming and J lost 5 bases; unmatched junction nucleotides: 15. The CDR3 bases are TGTGCCAGCAGATCTGGCGGGAGGGCCTTTTTCGGAGATACGCAGTATTTT. It translates to CASRSGGRAFFGDTQYF.

This clonotype was observed a handful of times. V gene TRBV7-2 combines with J gene TRBJ2-5, with 9 nucleotides matching TRBD2. In germline, CDR1 is SGHTA, CDR2 FQGNSA. CDR3 length equals 17 residues. V lost 1 base and J lost 4; bases outside the gene matches: 10. CDR3 protein: CASSLVAGAGGAETQYF. The CDR3 nucleotides read TGTGCCAGCAGCTTAGTAGCGGGGGCCGGCGGGGCAGAGACCCAGTACTTC.

The rearrangement uses TRBV30 and TRBJ2-3, with D uncertain. The CDR3 loop spans 13 amino acids. Trimming stripped 0 bases from V and 4 bases from J, with 8 bases between. In germline, CDR1 is GTSNPN, CDR2 SVGIG (reference sequence). CDR3 region: CAWSVVLADTQYF. The CDR3 DNA follows: TGTGCCTGGAGTGTAGTCCTAGCAGATACGCAGTATTTT.

The chain couples TRBV4-1 to TRBJ2-5, with 8 bases fitting TRBD2. This CDR3 has 16 amino acids. The J segment lost 6 bases and the V segment lost 8 bases, leaving 17 bases of the junction unmatched. Germline CDR1 and CDR2: MGHRA and YSYEKL. The CDR3 sequence is CASRTIGGGPEKTQYF. CDR3 in DNA: TGCGCCAGCCGAACTATTGGCGGGGGGCCTGAAAAGACCCAGTACTTC.

This clonotype was counted a few times. The genes are TRBV5-1 and TRBJ2-7; D possibly matches TRBD1 or TRBD2 (6 bases each). The germline V gene encodes CDR1 SGHRS and CDR2 YFSETQ. Trimming removed 2 bases from V and 6 bases from J, with 21 bases in between. The CDR3 runs to 16 residues. DNA for the CDR3: TGCGCCAGCAGCTTCACGGGGGCGCAGAGCTTAGGCGAGCAGTACTTC. Translating it yields CASSFTGAQSLGEQYF.

This chain connects TRBV7-2 to TRBJ2-5; D might be TRBD1 or TRBD2, each matching 5 bases. This CDR3 spans 15 amino acids. The V end was cut by 1 base, the J end by 2 bases, with 11 bases between. In germline, CDR1 is SGHTA, CDR2 FQGNSA. The CDR3 loop reads CASSLVTGRQETQYF. The CDR3 DNA reads TGTGCCAGCAGCTTAGTCACGGGGCGGCAAGAGACCCAGTACTTC.

This clonotype was detected a few times. The rearrangement joins TRBV11-2 to TRBJ2-5, with D perhaps given as TRBD1 or TRBD2 (6 bases each). The V and J ends lost 6 bases and 0 bases respectively, with 14 bases between them. Germline V CDR1 and CDR2: SGHAT, FQNNGV. The CDR3 has 15 residues. In DNA form, the CDR3 reads TGTGCCAGCAGGGGGGGCAGGCGGTACCAAGAGACCCAGTACTTC. This sequence encodes CASRGGRRYQETQYF.

The chain has TRBV5-1 and TRBJ2-4; 8 nucleotides agree with TRBD2. This CDR3 contains 17 residues. After removal of 4 bases from V and 1 base from J, the junction contained 10 bases not matched to a gene. Germline CDR1 is SGHRS and CDR2 is YFSETQ. The CDR3 here is CASSPSGGGMAKNIQYF. The CDR3 nucleotides read TGCGCCAGCAGCCCCTCCGGGGGGGGTATGGCCAAAAACATTCAGTACTTC.

The V and J genes are TRBV3-2 and TRBJ2-2; the table's D call TRBD1 went unverified against the DNA. TRBV3-2 represents a pseudogene. The CDR3 consists of 16 residues. CDR3 in DNA: TGTGCCAGCAGCCCACCTGGAGGGGGCTGCACCGGGGAGCTGTTTTTT. It encodes CASSPPGGGCTGELFF.

The gene calls are TRBV9 and TRBJ1-1; a weak D match, TRBD1 (5 bases). There are 15 residues in the CDR3. V was pared by 3 bases and J by 4 bases, with 16 bases between. CDR1 and CDR2 (germline): SGDLS, YYNGEE. CDR3 nucleotide sequence: TGTGCCAGCAGCGAGTGGGACCTTGAGGGCACTGAAGCTTTCTTT. Protein: CASSEWDLEGTEAFF.

J is TRBJ2-7 and V is TRBV5-1; TRBD2 is a possible D gene (5 bases). Germline V CDR1 and CDR2: SGHRS, YFSETQ. The CDR3 is made up of 13 amino acids. V lost 4 bases and J 5 bases, leaving 13 bases between the germline ends. The CDR3 region is CASSGRGFNEQYF. CDR3 nucleotides: TGCGCCAGCAGCGGACGGGGTTTCAACGAGCAGTACTTC.